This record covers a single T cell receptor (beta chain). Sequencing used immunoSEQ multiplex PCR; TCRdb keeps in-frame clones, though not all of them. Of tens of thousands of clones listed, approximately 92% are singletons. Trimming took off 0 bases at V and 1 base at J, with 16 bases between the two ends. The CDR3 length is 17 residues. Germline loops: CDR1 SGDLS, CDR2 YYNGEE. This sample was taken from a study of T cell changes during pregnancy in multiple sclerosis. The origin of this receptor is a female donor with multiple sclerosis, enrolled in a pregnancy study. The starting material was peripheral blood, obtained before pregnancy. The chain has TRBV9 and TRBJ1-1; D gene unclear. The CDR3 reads CASSVDPSPQENTEAFF. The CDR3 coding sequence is TGTGCCAGCAGCGTAGACCCATCCCCCCAGGAGAACACTGAAGCTTTCTTT.